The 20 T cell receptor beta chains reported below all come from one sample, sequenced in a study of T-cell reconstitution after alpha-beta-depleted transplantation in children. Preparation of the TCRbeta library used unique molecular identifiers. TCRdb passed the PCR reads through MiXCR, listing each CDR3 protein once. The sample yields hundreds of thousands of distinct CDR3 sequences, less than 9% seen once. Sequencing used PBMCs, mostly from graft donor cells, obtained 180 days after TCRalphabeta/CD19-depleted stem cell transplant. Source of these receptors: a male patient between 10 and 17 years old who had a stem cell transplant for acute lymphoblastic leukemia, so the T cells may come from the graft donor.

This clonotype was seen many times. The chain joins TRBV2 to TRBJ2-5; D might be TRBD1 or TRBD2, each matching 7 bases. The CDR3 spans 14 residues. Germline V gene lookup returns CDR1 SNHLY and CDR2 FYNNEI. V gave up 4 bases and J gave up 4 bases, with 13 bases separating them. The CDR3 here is CASSGTGGGETQYF. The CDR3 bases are TGTGCCAGCAGTGGGACAGGCGGGGGAGAGACCCAGTACTTC.

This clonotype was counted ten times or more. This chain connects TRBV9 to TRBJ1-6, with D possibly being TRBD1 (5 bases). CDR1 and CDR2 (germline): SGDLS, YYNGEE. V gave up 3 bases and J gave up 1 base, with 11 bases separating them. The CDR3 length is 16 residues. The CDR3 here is CASSAGSGSYNSPLHF. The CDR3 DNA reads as TGTGCCAGCAGCGCAGGGTCCGGGTCCTATAATTCACCCCTCCACTTT. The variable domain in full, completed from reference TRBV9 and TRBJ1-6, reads DSGVTQTPKHLITATGQRVTLRCSPRSGDLSVYWYQQSLDQGLQFLIQYYNGEERAKGNILERFSAQQFPDLHSELNLSSLELGDSALYFCASSAGSGSYNSPLHFGNGTRLTVT.

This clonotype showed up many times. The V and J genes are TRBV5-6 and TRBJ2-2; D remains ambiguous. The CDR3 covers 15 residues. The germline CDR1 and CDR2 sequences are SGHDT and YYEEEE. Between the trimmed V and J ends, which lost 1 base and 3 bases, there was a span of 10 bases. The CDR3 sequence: CASSLRVADTGELFF. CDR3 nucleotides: TGTGCCAGCAGCTTGAGGGTGGCGGACACCGGGGAGCTGTTTTTT.

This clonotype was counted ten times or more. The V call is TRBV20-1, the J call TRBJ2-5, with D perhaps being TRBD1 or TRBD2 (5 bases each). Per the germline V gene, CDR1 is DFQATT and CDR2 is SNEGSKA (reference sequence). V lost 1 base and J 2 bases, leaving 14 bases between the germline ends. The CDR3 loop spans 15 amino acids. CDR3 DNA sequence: TGCAGTGCTAGAGGGGGACGTAGAAGGCAAGAGACCCAGTACTTC. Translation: CSARGGRRRQETQYF.

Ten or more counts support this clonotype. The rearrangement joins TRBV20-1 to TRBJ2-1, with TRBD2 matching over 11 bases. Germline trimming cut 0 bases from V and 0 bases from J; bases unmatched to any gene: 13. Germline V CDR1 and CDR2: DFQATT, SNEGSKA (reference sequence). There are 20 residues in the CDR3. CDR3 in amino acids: CSARDQLLAGGPSSYNEQFF. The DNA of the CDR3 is TGCAGTGCTAGAGATCAACTCTTAGCGGGAGGGCCCAGCTCCTACAATGAGCAGTTCTTC.

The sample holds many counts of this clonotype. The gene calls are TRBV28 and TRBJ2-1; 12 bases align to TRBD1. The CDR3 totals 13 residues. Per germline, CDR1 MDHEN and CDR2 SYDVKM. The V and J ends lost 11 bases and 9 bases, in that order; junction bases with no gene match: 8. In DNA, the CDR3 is TGTGCCGGTCGGGACAGGGGGCTAGGTGAGCAGTTCTTC. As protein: CAGRDRGLGEQFF.

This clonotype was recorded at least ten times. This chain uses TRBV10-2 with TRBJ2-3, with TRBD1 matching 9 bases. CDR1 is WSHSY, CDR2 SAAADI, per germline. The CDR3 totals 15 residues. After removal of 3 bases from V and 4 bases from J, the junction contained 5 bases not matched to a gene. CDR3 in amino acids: CASSDRDRVPDTQYF. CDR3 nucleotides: TGCGCCAGCAGTGACCGGGACAGGGTCCCAGATACGCAGTATTTT.

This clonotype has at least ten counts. The CDR3 sequence is CSVAPGAYEQYF. CDR3 nucleotides: TGCAGCGTTGCCCCGGGAGCCTACGAGCAGTACTTC. The V call is TRBV29-1, the J call TRBJ2-7, with D maybe TRBD2 (6 bases). V was clipped by 4 bases and J by 2 bases, with 9 bases between them. The germline CDR1 and CDR2 sequences are SQVTM and ANQGSEA. The CDR3 is made up of 12 amino acids.

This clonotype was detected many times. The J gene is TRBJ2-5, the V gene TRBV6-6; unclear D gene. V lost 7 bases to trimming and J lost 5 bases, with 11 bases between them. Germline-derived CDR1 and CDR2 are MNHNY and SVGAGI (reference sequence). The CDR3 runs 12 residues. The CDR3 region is CASTIDGETQYF. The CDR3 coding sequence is TGTGCCAGCACCATAGACGGGGAGACCCAGTACTTC.

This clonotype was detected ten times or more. CDR3 nucleotides: TGTGCCAGCAGCGTAGGGGGACAGATCACAGATACGCAGTATTTT. Translation: CASSVGGQITDTQYF. The chain employs TRBV9 and TRBJ2-3; TRBD1 aligns across 7 bases. The CDR3 consists of 15 residues. The germline V gene encodes CDR1 SGDLS and CDR2 YYNGEE. With 0 bases clipped from V and 2 bases from J, the junction kept 3 bases outside the gene matches.

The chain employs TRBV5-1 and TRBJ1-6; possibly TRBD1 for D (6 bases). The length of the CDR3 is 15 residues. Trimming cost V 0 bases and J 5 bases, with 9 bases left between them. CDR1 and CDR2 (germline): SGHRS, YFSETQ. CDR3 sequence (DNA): TGCGCCAGCAGCTTGGATCCAGGGGATAATTCACCCCTCCACTTT. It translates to CASSLDPGDNSPLHF.

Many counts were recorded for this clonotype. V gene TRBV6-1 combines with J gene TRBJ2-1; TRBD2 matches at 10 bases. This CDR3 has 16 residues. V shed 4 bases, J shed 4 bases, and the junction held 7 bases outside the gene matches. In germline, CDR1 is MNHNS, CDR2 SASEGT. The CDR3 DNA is TGTGCCAGCAGTGCTCCTAGCGGGGGACTTTACAATGAGCAGTTCTTC. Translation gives CASSAPSGGLYNEQFF.

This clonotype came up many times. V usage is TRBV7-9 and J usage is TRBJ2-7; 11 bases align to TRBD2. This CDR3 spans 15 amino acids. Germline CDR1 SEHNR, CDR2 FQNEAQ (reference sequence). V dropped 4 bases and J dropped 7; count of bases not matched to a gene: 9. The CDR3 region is CASSSLAGGPREQYF. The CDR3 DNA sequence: TGTGCCAGCAGCTCATTAGCGGGAGGGCCGAGGGAGCAGTACTTC. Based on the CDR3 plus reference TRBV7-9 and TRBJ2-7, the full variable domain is DTGVSQNPRHKITKRGQNVTFRCDPISEHNRLYWYRQTLGQGPEFLTYFQNEAQLEKSRLLSDRFSAERPKGSFSTLEIQRTEQGDSAMYLCASSSLAGGPREQYFGPGTRLTVT.

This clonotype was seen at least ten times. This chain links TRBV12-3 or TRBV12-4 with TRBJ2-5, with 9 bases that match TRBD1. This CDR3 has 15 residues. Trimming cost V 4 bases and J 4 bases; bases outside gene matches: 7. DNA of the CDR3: TGTGCCAGCAGTTGGGGGACAGGGCAGGGAGAGACCCAGTACTTC. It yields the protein CASSWGTGQGETQYF.

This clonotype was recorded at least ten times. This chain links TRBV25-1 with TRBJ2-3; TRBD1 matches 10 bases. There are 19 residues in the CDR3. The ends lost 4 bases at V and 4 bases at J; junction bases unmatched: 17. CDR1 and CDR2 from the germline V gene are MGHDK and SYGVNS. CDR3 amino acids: CASSAAGAPDRGLSDTQYF. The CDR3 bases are TGTGCCAGCAGTGCCGCAGGGGCCCCTGACAGGGGGCTCTCAGATACGCAGTATTTT.

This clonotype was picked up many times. The CDR3 is CASSWEGSSYNEQFF. DNA of the CDR3: TGTGCCAGCAGTTGGGAGGGGAGCTCCTACAATGAGCAGTTCTTC. This chain links TRBV27 with TRBJ2-1, with 7 nucleotides matching TRBD2. The CDR3 spans 15 residues. Germline CDR1 MNHEY, CDR2 SMNVEV (reference sequence). The V segment lost 4 bases and the J segment 0 bases; nucleotides outside the gene matches: 3.

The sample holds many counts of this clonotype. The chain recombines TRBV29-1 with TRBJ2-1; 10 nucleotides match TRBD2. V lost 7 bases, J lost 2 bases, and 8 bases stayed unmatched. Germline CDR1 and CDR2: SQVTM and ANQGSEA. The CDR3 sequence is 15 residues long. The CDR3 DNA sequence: TGCAGCGCAACACCGGGACTAGCGACCTACAATGAGCAGTTCTTC. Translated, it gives CSATPGLATYNEQFF.

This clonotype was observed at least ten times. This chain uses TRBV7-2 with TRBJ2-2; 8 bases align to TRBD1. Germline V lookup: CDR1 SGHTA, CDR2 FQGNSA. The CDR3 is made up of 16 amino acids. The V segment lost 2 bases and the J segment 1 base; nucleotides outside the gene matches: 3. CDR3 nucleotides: TGTGCCAGCAGCTTACGGGGGACAGGGAACACCGGGGAGCTGTTTTTT. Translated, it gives CASSLRGTGNTGELFF.

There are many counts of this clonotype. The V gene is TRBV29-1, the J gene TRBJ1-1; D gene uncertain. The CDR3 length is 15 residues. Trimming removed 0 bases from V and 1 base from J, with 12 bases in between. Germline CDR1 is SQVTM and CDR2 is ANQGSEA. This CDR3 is CSVEDRGPTNTEAFF. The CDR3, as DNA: TGCAGCGTTGAAGATCGCGGGCCCACGAACACTGAAGCTTTCTTT.

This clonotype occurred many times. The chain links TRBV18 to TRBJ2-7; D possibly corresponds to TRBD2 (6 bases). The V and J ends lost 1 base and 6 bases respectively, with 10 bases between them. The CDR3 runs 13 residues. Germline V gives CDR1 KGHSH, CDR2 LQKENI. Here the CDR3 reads CASSPRSEGEQYF. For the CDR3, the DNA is TGTGCCAGCTCACCACGGTCGGAGGGCGAGCAGTACTTC. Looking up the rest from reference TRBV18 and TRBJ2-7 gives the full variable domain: NAGVMQNPRHLVRRRGQEARLRCSPMKGHSHVYWYRQLPEEGLKFMVYLQKENIIDESGMPKERFSAEFPKEGPSILRIQQVVRGDSAAYFCASSPRSEGEQYFGPGTRLTVT.